The 8 T cell receptor beta chains below come from one sample, sequenced in a study of cytomegalovirus exposure and HLA in healthy donors. PCR amplification relied on 60 Vbeta primers (plus 13 Jbeta primers). TCRdb's table, derived via immunoSEQ multiplex PCR, lists solely in-frame clones and lacks some. Among 150,000 to 200,000 clones listed, less than 90% were seen once. Sequencing used PBMCs. The origin of the receptors is a man aged 45-60 years in good health and CMV-seronegative.

The V and J genes are TRBV29-1 and TRBJ2-5, with 7 bases that match TRBD1. The CDR3 length is 12 residues. V gave up 8 bases and J gave up 2 bases; unmatched junction bases: 5. Germline lookup yields CDR1 SQVTM and CDR2 ANQGSEA. Here the CDR3 DNA reads TGCAGCCCGGGACAGTTACAAGAGACCCAGTACTTC. Translation gives CSPGQLQETQYF.

In nucleotides, the CDR3 is TGTGCTAGTGGTTTGATTAGGGAGGCTGGCTACACCTTC. It translates to CASGLIREAGYTF. V is TRBV12-5 and J is TRBJ1-2, with no clear D. This CDR3 has 13 residues. The germline V and J ends were trimmed by 2 bases and 7 bases, with 11 bases remaining between them. The germline gives CDR1 LGHNT, CDR2 FRNRAP.

The chain recombines TRBV7-6 with TRBJ2-3, with 12 bases matching TRBD2. Trimming took 4 bases from V and 2 from J; bases not matched to a gene: 4. Germline V CDR1 and CDR2: SGHVS, FNYEAQ. The CDR3 covers 16 residues. The CDR3 is CASSSRLAGVTDTQYF. Written as DNA, the CDR3 is TGTGCCAGCAGCTCCCGACTAGCGGGGGTCACAGATACGCAGTATTTT. The variable domain in full, completed from reference TRBV7-6 and TRBJ2-3, reads GAGVSQSPRYKVTKRGQDVALRCDPISGHVSLYWYRQALGQGPEFLTYFNYEAQQDKSGLPNDRFSAERPEGSISTLTIQRTEQRDSAMYRCASSSRLAGVTDTQYFGPGTRLTVL.

The table lists this clone with a few counts. This sample also contains other DNA sequences that code for the same CDR3. The gene calls are TRBV5-1 and TRBJ1-1, with D possibly TRBD1 on 5 matching bases. This CDR3 has 14 residues. Per germline, CDR1 SGHRS and CDR2 YFSETQ. V lost 1 base and J lost 0, with 7 bases in between. The CDR3 sequence: CASSLTGLNTEAFF. DNA of the CDR3: TGCGCCAGCAGCTTGACAGGCTTGAACACTGAAGCTTTCTTT.

V and J are TRBV4-1 and TRBJ1-6; 10 bases match TRBD1. The CDR3 is made up of 16 amino acids. After removal of 4 bases from V and 9 bases from J, the junction contained 9 bases not matched to a gene. Germline V gene sequence: CDR1 MGHRA, CDR2 YSYEKL. The CDR3 spells CASSPSSRTGGSPLHF. The CDR3 nucleotides read TGCGCCAGCAGCCCTTCCTCTCGGACAGGGGGTTCACCCCTCCACTTT.

The table lists this clone with many counts. This chain connects TRBV6-5 to TRBJ1-1; D perhaps matches TRBD1 (5 bases). V dropped 7 bases and J dropped 6 bases, with 15 bases sitting between them. From germline, CDR1 is MNHEY and CDR2 SVGAGI. The CDR3 is 13 amino acids. The CDR3, as DNA: TGTGCCAGCACTAGGGCAGGGAGGGCTGAAGCTTTCTTT. Encoded protein: CASTRAGRAEAFF.

The rearrangement uses TRBV6-5 and TRBJ1-4, with D uncertain. This CDR3 comprises 11 residues. V was pared by 5 bases and J by 14 bases, with 12 bases between. Germline values: CDR1 MNHEY, CDR2 SVGAGI. CDR3 DNA sequence: TGTGCCAGCAGTGCGGGAGTGGGGCTGTTTTTT. Protein product: CASSAGVGLFF.

Only a few counts were recorded for this clone. The chain is built from TRBV29-1 and TRBJ1-1; 8 nucleotides agree with TRBD1. Trimming took 7 bases from V and 1 from J; bases not matched to a gene: 5. CDR1 is SQVTM, CDR2 ANQGSEA, per germline. The CDR3 spans 13 residues. The CDR3 loop reads CSAGDRRNTEAFF. CDR3 coding DNA: TGCAGCGCTGGGGACAGGAGGAACACTGAAGCTTTCTTT.